A selection of T cell receptor beta chains follows, all from one sample in a study of cytomegalovirus exposure and HLA in healthy donors. TCRdb keeps only in-frame clones here, not all; method: immunoSEQ multiplex PCR. The sample's table shows about 77,000 clones. Sequencing input: PBMCs. The receptors shown here come from a man in his fifties in good health and CMV-seropositive. CDR3s include the opening cysteine and the closing phenylalanine or tryptophan. The D gene is left open where the match is weak. Not all rows give a size; the values are once, few, many and, for expanded clones, a class.

>.|.|TRBV30|TRBJ1-5
TGTGCCTGGAGTGTAAACGGAGGGCAGCCCCAGCATTTT
CAWSVNGGQPQHF
>.|TRBD2|TRBV5-1|TRBJ2-1
TGCGCCAGCAGCTTGGCTGCTGCTCCGGGGGGGCCTCGGGGTGAGCAGTTCTTC
CASSLAAAPGGPRGEQFF
>.|.|TRBV27|TRBJ1-2
TGTGCCAGCAGTTCCCCCGGGGGAGGGGACTATGGCTACACCTTC
CASSSPGGGDYGYTF
>.|.|TRBV5-1|TRBJ1-2
TGCGCCAGCAGCTTGGAAGCGGAAACCTATGGCTACACCTTC
CASSLEAETYGYTF
>.|.|TRBV2|TRBJ1-1
TGTGCCAGCAGCCGACAACGGGGGAACACTGAAGCTTTCTTT
CASSRQRGNTEAFF
>.|TRBD1|TRBV7-6|TRBJ1-1
TGTGCCAGCAGCTTGAGGACAGGGGGAGGAAACACTGAAGCTTTCTTT
CASSLRTGGGNTEAFF
>.|TRBD1|TRBV19|TRBJ1-2
TGTGCCACCGGCATGGGGACAGTAGCCTATGGCTACACCTTC
CATGMGTVAYGYTF
>.|TRBD1|TRBV5-1|TRBJ2-2
TGCGCCAGCAGCTTTCCCCGGGACAGGGGCCTTCTCACCGGGGAGCTGTTTTTT
CASSFPRDRGLLTGELFF
>.|TRBD1|TRBV9|TRBJ1-2
TGTGCCAGCAGCGTCGGGACAGGGAGAGGTGGCTACACCTTC
CASSVGTGRGGYTF
>.|.|TRBV4-1|TRBJ2-1
TGCGCCAGCAGCCAAGAGGTCTGGAGGTCCTACAATGAGCAGTTCTTC
CASSQEVWRSYNEQFF
>.|.|TRBV5-4|TRBJ1-1
TGTGCCAGCAGATCTTTGGGGTGGGAGGGAAACACTGAAGCTTTCTTT
CASRSLGWEGNTEAFF
>.|.|TRBV5-1|TRBJ2-1
TGCGCCAGCAGTTTAACAACGGAGAGAAATGAGCAGTTCTTC
CASSLTTERNEQFF
>.|.|TRBV6-6|TRBJ1-5
TGTGCCAGCAGTAATTCGGACAGTGATCAGCCCCAGCATTTT
CASSNSDSDQPQHF
>.|.|TRBV9|TRBJ2-5
TGTGCCAGCAGCGGCGACAGGCCCCTGGAGCAGTACTTC
CASSGDRPLEQYF
>.|.|TRBV6-5|TRBJ1-5
TGTGCCAGCGGAGGAAGGCAGGGCAATCAGCCCCAGCATTTT
CASGGRQGNQPQHF
>.|TRBD1|TRBV7-9|TRBJ2-5
TGTGCCAGCTCGAACCAGTGGGACAGACGGGAGACCCAGTACTTC
CASSNQWDRRETQYF
>.|.|TRBV9|TRBJ1-3
TGTGCCAGCAGCCCCCAACCGACAGCTGGAAACACCATATATTTT
CASSPQPTAGNTIYF
>.|TRBD2|TRBV19|TRBJ2-3
TGTGCCAGTAGCTCGGGGGGACTAGCTGGCGCAGATACGCAGTATTTT
CASSSGGLAGADTQYF
>.|.|TRBV5-1|TRBJ1-1
TGCGCCAGCAGCTTATCAGGCAGAGACACTGAAGCTTTCTTT
CASSLSGRDTEAFF
>.|.|TRBV2|TRBJ2-7
TGTGCCAGCAGCCCCGGACAAGTAGGTTCCTACGAGCAGTACTTC
CASSPGQVGSYEQYF
>medium-sized|TRBD1|TRBV5-1|TRBJ2-7
TGCGCCAGCAGCAACTACGGGACAGGGTATTCCTACGAGCAGTACTTC
CASSNYGTGYSYEQYF
>.|TRBD2|TRBV2|TRBJ2-1
TGTGCCAGCAGTGCCCGGACTAGCGGGGGGCTAGATGAGCAGTTCTTC
CASSARTSGGLDEQFF
>.|.|TRBV2|TRBJ2-1
TGTGCCAGCAGTCCCCTCAATGAGCAGTTCTTC
CASSPLNEQFF
>.|.|TRBV4-2|TRBJ1-2
TGTGCCAGCAGCCAAGAAACCAGAGGAGGCTACACCTTC
CASSQETRGGYTF
>.|.|TRBV6-6|TRBJ1-2
TGTGCCAGCAGTCCGGGTGGCGGTGGGGGCTACACCTTC
CASSPGGGGGYTF
>.|.|TRBV5-1|TRBJ1-2
TGCGCCAGCAGCTTGGCCGCCAGGGTACGTAATGGCTACACCTTC
CASSLAARVRNGYTF
>.|TRBD1|TRBV6-5|TRBJ1-1
TGTGCCAGCAGTTTCGACGTGACAGGGGACACTGAAGCTTTCTTT
CASSFDVTGDTEAFF
>.|TRBD1|TRBV7-9|TRBJ1-1
TGTGCCAGCAGCTTGACAGGGGGCCTAGGGGGCACTGAAGCTTTCTTT
CASSLTGGLGGTEAFF
>.|.|TRBV6-6|TRBJ2-2
TGTGCCAGCAGTCAACCAGGGGGGTTGGGCACCGGGGAGCTGTTTTTT
CASSQPGGLGTGELFF
>.|TRBD1|TRBV29-1|TRBJ1-1
TGCAGCGCCACCTCGACAGGGAGTAGCACTGAAGCTTTCTTT
CSATSTGSSTEAFF
>.|.|TRBV5-6|TRBJ1-3
TGTGCCAGCAGCTTCCCGGGCAGGGAAGCTGGAAACACCATATATTTT
CASSFPGREAGNTIYF
>.|.|TRBV29-1|TRBJ2-1
TGCAGCGTTTCAACAGGGCCTTCCTACAATGAGCAGTTCTTC
CSVSTGPSYNEQFF
>.|TRBD1|TRBV5-1|TRBJ2-3
TGCGCCAGCAGCTTGATGGCAGGGGGCGTCCCAGATACGCAGTATTTT
CASSLMAGGVPDTQYF
>.|TRBD1|TRBV6-5|TRBJ1-4
TGTGCCAGCAGTTTCCAGGGGGCAACGAATGAAAAACTGTTTTTT
CASSFQGATNEKLFF
>.|.|TRBV19|TRBJ1-5
TGTGCCAGTAGTATAGAGGAGAGCAATCAGCCCCAGCATTTT
CASSIEESNQPQHF
>.|TRBD1|TRBV7-3|TRBJ1-5
TGTGCCAGCAGCCCCCGGACAGGGCGAGAGTGGGATCAGCCCCAGCATTTT
CASSPRTGREWDQPQHF
>.|TRBD1|TRBV5-4|TRBJ2-2
TGTGCCAGCAGCGCGGGACAGGGACAGAACACCGGGGAGCTGTTTTTT
CASSAGQGQNTGELFF
>.|.|TRBV6-5|TRBJ1-2
TGTGCCAGCAGTTCGGGACAAGACGGCTACACCTTC
CASSSGQDGYTF
>.|.|TRBV27|TRBJ1-5
TGTGCCAGCACGACTTTGGGTCAGCCCCAGCATTTT
CASTTLGQPQHF
>.|.|TRBV6-6|TRBJ1-2
TGTGCCAGCGCCTCATCAGGCGTTAACTATGGCTACACCTTC
CASASSGVNYGYTF
>.|TRBD1|TRBV5-8|TRBJ1-6
TGTGCCAGCAGCCCATACGGGACAGGGGTTCGGAATTCACCCCTCCACTTT
CASSPYGTGVRNSPLHF
>.|.|TRBV29-1|TRBJ2-1
TGCAGCGTCGAAACAGCTTCCTCCTACAATGAGCAGTTCTTC
CSVETASSYNEQFF
>.|.|TRBV28|TRBJ1-2
TGTGCCAGCAGTTTTTTGACCAGGGTCTATGGCTACACCTTC
CASSFLTRVYGYTF
>.|TRBD1|TRBV4-1|TRBJ2-2
TGCGCCAGCAGCCAAGAGGACAGGCGGACCGGGGAGCTGTTTTTT
CASSQEDRRTGELFF
>.|.|TRBV5-1|TRBJ1-1
TGCGCCAGCAGAACGGGACACGTGAACACTGAAGCTTTCTTT
CASRTGHVNTEAFF
>.|.|TRBV6-5|TRBJ1-1
TGTGCCAGCAGTCCTCCGGGGGGTTCTGGTGAAGCTTTCTTT
CASSPPGGSGEAFF
>.|.|TRBV12-5|TRBJ1-1
TGTGCTAGTGGTTTGGCCACTTTCACTGAAGCTTTCTTT
CASGLATFTEAFF
>.|.|TRBV20-1|TRBJ1-1
TGCAGCGCCAAGTGGGGCGAAGCTTTCTTT
CSAKWGEAFF
>.|.|TRBV5-1|TRBJ2-3
TGCGCCAGCAGCCCAGGGACTAGCACAGATACGCAGTATTTT
CASSPGTSTDTQYF
>.|TRBD1|TRBV5-4|TRBJ2-7
TGTGCCAGCAGCTTGGGACAGGGGGGCTACGAGCAGTACTTC
CASSLGQGGYEQYF
>.|TRBD1|TRBV5-1|TRBJ1-1
TGCGCCAGCACCCTAGACGGACAGGGGGCCACTGAAGCTTTCTTT
CASTLDGQGATEAFF
>.|.|TRBV5-1|TRBJ2-3
TGCGCCAGCAGCGACGGACCAAACGGACTCGCCCGGTATTTT
CASSDGPNGLARYF
>.|TRBD1|TRBV10-3|TRBJ2-2
TGTGCCATCAGCCCGGACAGGCAGAACACCGGGGAGCTGTTTTTT
CAISPDRQNTGELFF
>.|.|TRBV10-3|TRBJ1-2
TGTGCCATCACCTCAGCGAATTCTAACTATGGCTACACCTTC
CAITSANSNYGYTF
>.|.|TRBV4-1|TRBJ1-5
TGCGCCAGCAGCCAAGATGTCGGCAGGGGCGGCAATCAGCCCCAGCATTTT
CASSQDVGRGGNQPQHF